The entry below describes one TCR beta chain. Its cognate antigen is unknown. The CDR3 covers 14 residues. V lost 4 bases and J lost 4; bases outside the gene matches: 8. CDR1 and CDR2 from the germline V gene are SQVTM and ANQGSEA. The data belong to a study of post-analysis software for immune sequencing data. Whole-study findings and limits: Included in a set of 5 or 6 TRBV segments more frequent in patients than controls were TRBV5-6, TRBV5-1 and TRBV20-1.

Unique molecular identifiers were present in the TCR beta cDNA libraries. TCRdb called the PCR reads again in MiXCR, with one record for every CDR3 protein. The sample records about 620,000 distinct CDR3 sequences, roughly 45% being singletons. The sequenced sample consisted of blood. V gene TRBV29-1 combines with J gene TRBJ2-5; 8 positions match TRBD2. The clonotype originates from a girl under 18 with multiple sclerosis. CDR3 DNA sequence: TGCAGCGTTGCGGGGCGACTAGCGAGAGAGACCCAGTACTTC. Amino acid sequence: CSVAGRLARETQYF.